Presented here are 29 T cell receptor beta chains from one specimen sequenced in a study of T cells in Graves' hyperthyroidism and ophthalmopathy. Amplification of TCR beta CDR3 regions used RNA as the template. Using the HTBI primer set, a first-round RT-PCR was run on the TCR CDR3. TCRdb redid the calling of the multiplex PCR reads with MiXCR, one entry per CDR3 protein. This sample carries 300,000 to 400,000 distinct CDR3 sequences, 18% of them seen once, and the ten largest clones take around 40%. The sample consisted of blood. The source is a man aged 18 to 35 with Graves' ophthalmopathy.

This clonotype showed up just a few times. In DNA form, the CDR3 reads TGTGCCATCAGTCCCGACGGGGGGATCTACGAGCAGTACTTC. Amino acids: CAISPDGGIYEQYF. The chain uses TRBV10-3 and TRBJ2-7; 7 bases are a match to TRBD2. Germline assignment: CDR1 ENHRY and CDR2 SYGVKD. This CDR3 region has 14 residues. Losses at the gene ends were 5 bases for V and 3 bases for J; bases not matched to a gene: 7.

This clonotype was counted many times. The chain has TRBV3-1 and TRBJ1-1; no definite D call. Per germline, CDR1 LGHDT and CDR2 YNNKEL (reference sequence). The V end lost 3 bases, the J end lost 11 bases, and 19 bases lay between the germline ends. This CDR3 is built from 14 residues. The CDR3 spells CASSHKQRRGMAFF. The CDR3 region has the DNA TGTGCCAGCAGCCACAAACAAAGGCGAGGGATGGCTTTCTTT.

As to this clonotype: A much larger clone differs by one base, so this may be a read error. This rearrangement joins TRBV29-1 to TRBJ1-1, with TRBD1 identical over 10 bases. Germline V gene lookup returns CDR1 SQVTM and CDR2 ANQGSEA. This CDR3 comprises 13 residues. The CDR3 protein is CSGTGGVNTKAFF. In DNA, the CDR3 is TGCAGCGGGACAGGGGGGGTGAACACTAAAGCTTTCTTT.

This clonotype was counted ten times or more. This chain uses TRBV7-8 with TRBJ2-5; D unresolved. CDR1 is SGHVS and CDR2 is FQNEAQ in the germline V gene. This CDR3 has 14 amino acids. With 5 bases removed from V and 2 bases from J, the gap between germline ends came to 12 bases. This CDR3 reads CASSHYGPQETQYF. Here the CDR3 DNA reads TGTGCCAGCAGCCACTACGGGCCTCAAGAGACCCAGTACTTC.

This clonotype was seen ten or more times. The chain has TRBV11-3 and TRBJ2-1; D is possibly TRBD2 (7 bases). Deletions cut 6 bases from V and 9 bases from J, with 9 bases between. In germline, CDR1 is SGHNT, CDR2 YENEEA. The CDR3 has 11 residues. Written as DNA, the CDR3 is TGTGCCAGCAGAGGGGGGGGTGAGCAGTTCTTC. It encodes CASRGGGEQFF.

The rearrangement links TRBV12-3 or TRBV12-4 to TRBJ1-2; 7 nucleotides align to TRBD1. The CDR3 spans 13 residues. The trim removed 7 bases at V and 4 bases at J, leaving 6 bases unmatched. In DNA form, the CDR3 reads TGTGCCAGCACCCTACAGGGGTTCTATGGCTACACCTTC. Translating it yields CASTLQGFYGYTF.

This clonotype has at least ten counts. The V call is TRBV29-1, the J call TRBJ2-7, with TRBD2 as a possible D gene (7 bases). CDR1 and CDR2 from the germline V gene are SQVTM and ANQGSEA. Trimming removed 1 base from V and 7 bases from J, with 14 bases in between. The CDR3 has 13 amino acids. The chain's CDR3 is CSVEGQGRGEQYF. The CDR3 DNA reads TGCAGCGTTGAAGGGCAGGGGCGGGGGGAGCAGTACTTC.

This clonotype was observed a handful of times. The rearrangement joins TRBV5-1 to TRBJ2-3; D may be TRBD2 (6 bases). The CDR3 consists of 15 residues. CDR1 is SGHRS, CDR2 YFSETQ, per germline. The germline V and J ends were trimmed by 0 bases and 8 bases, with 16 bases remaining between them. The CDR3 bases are TGCGCCAGCAGCTTGGCCGGGCGGGGCCAGGGTACGCAGTATTTT. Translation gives CASSLAGRGQGTQYF.

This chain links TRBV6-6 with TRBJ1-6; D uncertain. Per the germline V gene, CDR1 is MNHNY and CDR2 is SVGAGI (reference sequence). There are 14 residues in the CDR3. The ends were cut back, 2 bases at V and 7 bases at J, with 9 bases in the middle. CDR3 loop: CASSYDRANSPLHF. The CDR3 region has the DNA TGTGCCAGCAGTTACGATCGCGCAAATTCACCCCTCCACTTT.

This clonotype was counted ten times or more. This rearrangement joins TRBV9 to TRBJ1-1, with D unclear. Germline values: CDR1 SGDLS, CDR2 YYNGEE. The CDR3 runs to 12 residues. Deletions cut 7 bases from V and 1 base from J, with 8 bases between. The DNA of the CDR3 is TGTGCCAGCGGAACAGCGAACACTGAAGCTTTCTTT. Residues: CASGTANTEAFF.

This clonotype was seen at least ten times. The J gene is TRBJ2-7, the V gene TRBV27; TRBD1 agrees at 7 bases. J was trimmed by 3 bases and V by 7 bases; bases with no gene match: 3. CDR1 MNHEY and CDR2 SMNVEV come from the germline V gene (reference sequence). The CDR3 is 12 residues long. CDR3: CASKTGNYEQYF. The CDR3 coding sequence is TGTGCCAGCAAGACAGGGAACTACGAGCAGTACTTC.

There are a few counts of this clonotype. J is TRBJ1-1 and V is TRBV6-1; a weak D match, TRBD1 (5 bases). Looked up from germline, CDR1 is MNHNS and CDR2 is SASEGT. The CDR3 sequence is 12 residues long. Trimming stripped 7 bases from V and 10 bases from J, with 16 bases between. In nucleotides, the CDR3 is TGTGCCAGCACTGGGACCTACGAGGGAGCTTTCTTT. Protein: CASTGTYEGAFF.

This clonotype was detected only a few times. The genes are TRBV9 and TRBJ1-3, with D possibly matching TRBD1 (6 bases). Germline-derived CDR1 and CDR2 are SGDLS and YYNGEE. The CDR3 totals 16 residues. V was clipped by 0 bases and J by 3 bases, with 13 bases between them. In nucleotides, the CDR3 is TGTGCCAGCAGCGTAGCATCCGGGGGGCTTGGAAACACCATATATTTT. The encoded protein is CASSVASGGLGNTIYF. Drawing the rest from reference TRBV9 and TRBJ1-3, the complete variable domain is DSGVTQTPKHLITATGQRVTLRCSPRSGDLSVYWYQQSLDQGLQFLIQYYNGEERAKGNILERFSAQQFPDLHSELNLSSLELGDSALYFCASSVASGGLGNTIYFGEGSWLTVV.

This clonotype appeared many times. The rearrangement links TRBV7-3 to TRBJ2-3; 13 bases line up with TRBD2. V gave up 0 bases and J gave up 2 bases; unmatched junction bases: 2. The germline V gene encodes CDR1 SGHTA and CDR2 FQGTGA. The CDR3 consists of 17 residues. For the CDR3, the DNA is TGTGCCAGCAGCTTAACGGGGACTAGCGGGGTCACAGATACGCAGTATTTT. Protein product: CASSLTGTSGVTDTQYF.

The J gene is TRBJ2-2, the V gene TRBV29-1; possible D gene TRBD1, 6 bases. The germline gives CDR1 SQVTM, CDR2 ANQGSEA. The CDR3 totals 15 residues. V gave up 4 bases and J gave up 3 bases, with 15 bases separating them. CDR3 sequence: CSVGAQRGYTGELFF. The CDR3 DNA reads TGCAGCGTTGGGGCCCAAAGGGGGTACACCGGGGAGCTGTTTTTT.

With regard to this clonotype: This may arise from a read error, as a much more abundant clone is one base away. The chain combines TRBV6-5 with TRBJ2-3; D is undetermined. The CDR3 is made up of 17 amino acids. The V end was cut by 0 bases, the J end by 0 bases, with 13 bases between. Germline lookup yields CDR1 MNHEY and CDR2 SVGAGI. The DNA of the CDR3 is TGTGCCAGCAGTTACTCGGTCTCTGCCCCTAGCACAGATACGCAGTATTTT. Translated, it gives CASSYSVSAPSTDTQYF.

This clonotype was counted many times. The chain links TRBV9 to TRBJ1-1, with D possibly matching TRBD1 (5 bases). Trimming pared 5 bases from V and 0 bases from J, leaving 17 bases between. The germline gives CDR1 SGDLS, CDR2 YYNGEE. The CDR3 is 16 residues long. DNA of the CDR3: TGTGCCAGCAGTGCTGACCCGGGGACGGTGAACACTGAAGCTTTCTTT. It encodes CASSADPGTVNTEAFF.

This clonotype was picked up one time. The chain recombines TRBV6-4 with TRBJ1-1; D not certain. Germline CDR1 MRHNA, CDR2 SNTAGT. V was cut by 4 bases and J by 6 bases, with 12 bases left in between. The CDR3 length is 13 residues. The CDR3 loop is CASSAHLGAEAFF. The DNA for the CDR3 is TGTGCCAGCAGTGCCCATTTAGGTGCTGAAGCTTTCTTT.

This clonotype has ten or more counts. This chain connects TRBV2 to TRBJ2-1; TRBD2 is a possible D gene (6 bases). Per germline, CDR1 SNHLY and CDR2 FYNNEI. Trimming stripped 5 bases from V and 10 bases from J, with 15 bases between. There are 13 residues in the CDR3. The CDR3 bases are TGTGCCAGCAGTTCGGATAAACTAGCCGAGCAGTTCTTC. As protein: CASSSDKLAEQFF.

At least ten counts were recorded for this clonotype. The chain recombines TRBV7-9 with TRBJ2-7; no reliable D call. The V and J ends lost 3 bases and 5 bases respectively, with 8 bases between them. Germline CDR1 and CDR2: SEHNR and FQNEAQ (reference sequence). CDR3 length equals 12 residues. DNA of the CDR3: TGTGCCAGCAGCTTGATCGAGGACGAGCAGTACTTC. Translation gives CASSLIEDEQYF. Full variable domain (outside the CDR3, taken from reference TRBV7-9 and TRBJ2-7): DTGVSQNPRHKITKRGQNVTFRCDPISEHNRLYWYRQTLGQGPEFLTYFQNEAQLEKSRLLSDRFSAERPKGSFSTLEIQRTEQGDSAMYLCASSLIEDEQYFGPGTRLTVT.

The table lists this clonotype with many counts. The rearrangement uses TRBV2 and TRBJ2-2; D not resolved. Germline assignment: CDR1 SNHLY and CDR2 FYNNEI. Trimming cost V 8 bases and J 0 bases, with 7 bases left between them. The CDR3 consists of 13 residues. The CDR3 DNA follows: TGTGCCAGCTCTGAAACGAACACCGGGGAGCTGTTTTTT. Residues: CASSETNTGELFF.

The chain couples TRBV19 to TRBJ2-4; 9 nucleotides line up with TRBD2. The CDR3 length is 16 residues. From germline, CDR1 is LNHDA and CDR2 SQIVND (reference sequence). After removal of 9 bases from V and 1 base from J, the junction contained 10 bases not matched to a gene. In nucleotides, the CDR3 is TGTGCCAGAGATTCCGGGACTAGCAACGCCAAAAACATTCAGTACTTC. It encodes CARDSGTSNAKNIQYF.

Here the CDR3 DNA reads TGTGCCAGCAGCTTAGAGGGGGGGGGCCGGAATACGCAGTATTTT. It specifies CASSLEGGGRNTQYF. The J gene is TRBJ2-3, the V gene TRBV11-2, with D maybe TRBD2 (7 bases). There are 15 residues in the CDR3. Germline CDR1 and CDR2: SGHAT and FQNNGV. V lost 0 bases to trimming and J lost 7 bases, with 14 bases between them. The variable domain in full, completed from reference TRBV11-2 and TRBJ2-3, reads EAGVAQSPRYKIIEKRQSVAFWCNPISGHATLYWYQQILGQGPKLLIQFQNNGVVDDSQLPKDRFSAERLKGVDSTLKIQPAKLEDSAVYLCASSLEGGGRNTQYFGPGTRLTVL.

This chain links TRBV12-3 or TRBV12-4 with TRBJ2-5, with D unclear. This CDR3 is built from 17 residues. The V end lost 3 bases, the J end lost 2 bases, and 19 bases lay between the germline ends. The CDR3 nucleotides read TGTGCCAGCAGTTTTGCGTTGGGGTGGAAAACGCAAGAGACCCAGTACTTC. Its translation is CASSFALGWKTQETQYF.

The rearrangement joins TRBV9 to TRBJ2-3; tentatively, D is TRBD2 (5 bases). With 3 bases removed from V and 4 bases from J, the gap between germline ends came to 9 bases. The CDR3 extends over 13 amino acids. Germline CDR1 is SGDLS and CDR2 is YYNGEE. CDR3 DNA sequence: TGTGCCAGCAGCGAGTACGGGGCAGATACGCAGTATTTT. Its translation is CASSEYGADTQYF.

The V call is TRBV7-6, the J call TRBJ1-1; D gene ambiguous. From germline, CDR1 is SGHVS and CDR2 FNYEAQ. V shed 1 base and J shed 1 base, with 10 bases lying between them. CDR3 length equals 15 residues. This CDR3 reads CASSLVKNGNTEAFF. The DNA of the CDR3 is TGTGCCAGCAGCTTAGTTAAGAACGGGAACACTGAAGCTTTCTTT.

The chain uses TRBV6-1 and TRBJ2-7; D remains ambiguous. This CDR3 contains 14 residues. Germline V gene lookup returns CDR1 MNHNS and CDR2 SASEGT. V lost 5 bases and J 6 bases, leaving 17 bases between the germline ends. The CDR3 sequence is CASSFPRDQTEQYF. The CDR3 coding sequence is TGTGCCAGCAGTTTCCCTAGGGATCAAACCGAGCAGTACTTC.

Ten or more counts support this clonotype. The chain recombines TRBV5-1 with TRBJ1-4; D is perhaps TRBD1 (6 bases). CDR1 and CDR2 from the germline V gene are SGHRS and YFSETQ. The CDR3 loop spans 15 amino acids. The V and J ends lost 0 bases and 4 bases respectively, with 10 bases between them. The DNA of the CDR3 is TGCGCCAGCAGCTTGGATCCAGGGGATAATGAAAAACTGTTTTTT. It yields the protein CASSLDPGDNEKLFF.

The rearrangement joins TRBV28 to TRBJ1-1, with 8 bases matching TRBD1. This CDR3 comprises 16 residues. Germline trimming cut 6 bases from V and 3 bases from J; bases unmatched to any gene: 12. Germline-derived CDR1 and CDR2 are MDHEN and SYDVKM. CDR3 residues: CASREGLRGRDTEAFF. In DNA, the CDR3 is TGTGCCAGCAGGGAGGGACTCAGGGGGCGCGACACTGAAGCTTTCTTT.